This passage covers 32 T cell receptor beta chains from one sample sequenced in a study of cytomegalovirus exposure and HLA in healthy donors. The PCR had 60 Vbeta and 13 Jbeta primers. TCRdb keeps only in-frame clones here, not all; method: immunoSEQ multiplex PCR. The sample consists of approximately 140,000 clones, roughly 79% of them appearing once. The sample consisted of PBMCs. These receptors all come from a woman aged 40 to 50 in good health and CMV-seropositive.

The chain recombines TRBV2 with TRBJ1-2, with 9 bases aligning to TRBD1. The V gene end was trimmed by 11 bases and the J gene end by 1 base; junction bases not matched to a gene: 2. The CDR3 is made up of 12 amino acids. CDR1 SNHLY and CDR2 FYNNEI come from the germline V gene. CDR3 nucleotides: TGTGCCGGGGACAGGGATAACTATGGCTACACCTTC. Translating gives CAGDRDNYGYTF.

The chain recombines TRBV4-1 with TRBJ1-4; TRBD1 is a possible D gene (5 bases). V shed 1 base and J shed 5 bases, with 11 bases lying between them. There are 15 residues in the CDR3. CDR1 MGHRA and CDR2 YSYEKL come from the germline V gene. CDR3 DNA: TGCGCCAGCAGCCAAGTGCAGGGCCCAAATGAAAAACTGTTTTTT. Its translation: CASSQVQGPNEKLFF.

The chain uses TRBV5-1 and TRBJ2-1, with 13 bases identical to TRBD2. The CDR3 runs to 18 residues. Germline V lookup: CDR1 SGHRS, CDR2 YFSETQ. J gave up 3 bases and V 7 bases, and 13 bases lay outside the gene matches. The CDR3 here is CASASGTSGTDDYNEQFF. Written as DNA, the CDR3 is TGCGCCAGCGCCTCCGGGACTAGCGGGACTGATGACTACAATGAGCAGTTCTTC.

This clone came up once. V and J are TRBV5-1 and TRBJ1-6; D is unresolved. The CDR3 runs 14 residues. Germline lookup yields CDR1 SGHRS and CDR2 YFSETQ. The germline V and J ends were trimmed by 2 bases and 7 bases, with 10 bases remaining between them. In nucleotides, the CDR3 is TGCGCCAGCAGCTTACAGCAGCAGAATTCACCCCTCCACTTT. Translated, it gives CASSLQQQNSPLHF.

The gene calls are TRBV6-6 and TRBJ1-3, with D hard to call. The CDR3 is made up of 14 amino acids. Germline V gives CDR1 MNHNY, CDR2 SVGAGI (reference sequence). Trimming pared 11 bases from V and 0 bases from J, leaving 14 bases between. The CDR3 DNA sequence: TGTGCCGCCATGGCGGCAAGCTCTGGAAACACCATATATTTT. Translation gives CAAMAASSGNTIYF.

This clone was picked up one time. This chain uses TRBV28 with TRBJ1-2; the D gene is possibly TRBD1 (5 bases). Trimming took off 4 bases at V and 8 bases at J, with 11 bases between the two ends. Germline values: CDR1 MDHEN, CDR2 SYDVKM. The CDR3 consists of 12 residues. The CDR3: CASSWGRAGYTF. CDR3 DNA sequence: TGTGCCAGCAGTTGGGGCAGGGCCGGCTACACCTTC.

The chain links TRBV6-5 to TRBJ2-1; no firm D call. The V end lost 0 bases, the J end lost 2 bases, and 11 bases lay between the germline ends. CDR1 MNHEY and CDR2 SVGAGI come from the germline V gene. The CDR3 has 16 amino acids. This CDR3 is CASSYSRQPPYNEQFF. In DNA, the CDR3 is TGTGCCAGCAGTTACTCGAGGCAGCCCCCCTACAATGAGCAGTTCTTC.

The rearrangement links TRBV18 to TRBJ1-2, with 7 bases aligning to TRBD1. Unmatched junction bases numbered 10, after V lost 2 bases and J lost 7 bases. CDR3 size: 15 residues. Germline CDR1 is KGHSH and CDR2 is LQKENI. CDR3 protein: CASSPYMDRPLGYTF. In DNA, the CDR3 is TGTGCCAGCTCACCATACATGGACAGGCCCCTTGGCTACACCTTC.

This clone was found a few times. The chain is built from TRBV2 and TRBJ1-2; maybe TRBD1 (5 bases). Germline CDR1 is SNHLY and CDR2 is FYNNEI. The CDR3 is made up of 11 amino acids. V was trimmed by 6 bases and J by 8 bases, leaving 10 bases between them. CDR3 region: CASRRDFGYTF. The CDR3 region has the DNA TGTGCCAGCAGGAGGGACTTCGGCTACACCTTC. Looking up the rest from reference TRBV2 and TRBJ1-2 gives the full variable domain: EPEVTQTPSHQVTQMGQEVILRCVPISNHLYFYWYRQILGQKVEFLVSFYNNEISEKSEIFDDQFSVERPDGSNFTLKIRSTKLEDSAMYFCASRRDFGYTFGSGTRLTVV.

The V gene is TRBV29-1, the J gene TRBJ2-1, with a weak D call TRBD2 (7 bases). V was shortened by 7 bases and J by 8 bases, with 15 bases between the two germline ends. Per the germline V gene, CDR1 is SQVTM and CDR2 is ANQGSEA. The CDR3 sequence is 12 residues long. The CDR3 nucleotides read TGCAGCGCCAGGGGCGGGGGCTATGAGCAGTTCTTC. This translates into CSARGGGYEQFF.

The chain employs TRBV29-1 and TRBJ2-3; 7 positions agree with TRBD1. The CDR3 sequence is 13 residues long. Germline V lookup: CDR1 SQVTM, CDR2 ANQGSEA. The V and J ends lost 6 bases and 3 bases, in that order; junction bases with no gene match: 6. CDR3 amino acids: CSVNPTGTDTQYF. The CDR3, as DNA: TGCAGCGTGAATCCGACAGGGACAGATACGCAGTATTTT.

The rearrangement links TRBV9 to TRBJ1-1; 7 bases agree with TRBD1. The germline V gene encodes CDR1 SGDLS and CDR2 YYNGEE. The length of the CDR3 is 15 residues. Trimming removed 3 bases from V and 5 bases from J; junction bases left unmatched: 10. For the CDR3, the DNA is TGTGCCAGCAGCGCCTATGACAGGGTTGGTACTGAAGCTTTCTTT. This encodes CASSAYDRVGTEAFF.

The chain combines TRBV27 with TRBJ1-5; D gene ambiguous. The V end lost 5 bases, the J end lost 4 bases, and 9 bases lay between the germline ends. This CDR3 is built from 13 residues. The germline V gene has CDR1 MNHEY and CDR2 SMNVEV (reference sequence). CDR3 bases: TGTGCCAGCAGTGACACCCGAAATCAGCCCCAGCATTTT. This codes for CASSDTRNQPQHF.

The chain couples TRBV5-1 to TRBJ2-3; D might be TRBD2 (6 bases). V dropped 0 bases and J dropped 0 bases, with 11 bases sitting between them. CDR3 size: 16 residues. Germline V gives CDR1 SGHRS, CDR2 YFSETQ. This CDR3 is CASSLVGEVSTDTQYF. Written as DNA, the CDR3 is TGCGCCAGCAGCTTGGTCGGGGAGGTCAGCACAGATACGCAGTATTTT.

This sequence joins TRBV6-5 and TRBJ2-1; TRBD2 aligns across 10 bases. V shed 7 bases, J shed 7 bases, and the junction held 7 bases outside the gene matches. Germline values: CDR1 MNHEY, CDR2 SVGAGI. The CDR3 sequence is 14 residues long. CDR3 sequence reads: CASKSGGALNEQFF. The CDR3 region has the DNA TGTGCCAGCAAGAGCGGGGGGGCTTTAAATGAGCAGTTCTTC.

Here the CDR3 reads CASSLEGGLANTEAFF. CDR3 in DNA: TGTGCCAGCAGCTTAGAGGGTGGGCTAGCGAACACTGAAGCTTTCTTT. J is TRBJ1-1 and V is TRBV11-2; no clear D gene. Germline CDR1 is SGHAT and CDR2 is FQNNGV. V lost 0 bases to trimming and J lost 1 base, with 12 bases between them. The CDR3 sequence is 16 residues long.

The chain has TRBV4-1 and TRBJ2-7; 9 nucleotides line up with TRBD2. Unmatched junction bases numbered 3, after V lost 1 base and J lost 2 bases. The CDR3 is 15 amino acids. Germline CDR1 reads MGHRA; CDR2 reads YSYEKL. CDR3 sequence (DNA): TGCGCCAGCAGCCAAGGCCTAGCGGGGCCCTACGAGCAGTACTTC. Amino acid sequence: CASSQGLAGPYEQYF.

The V and J genes are TRBV19 and TRBJ2-5, with 7 bases fitting TRBD2. This CDR3 is built from 15 residues. V lost 7 bases and J lost 2; bases outside the gene matches: 10. Germline lookup yields CDR1 LNHDA and CDR2 SQIVND (reference sequence). CDR3 residues: CASKNHGLGQETQYF. In nucleotides, the CDR3 is TGTGCCAGTAAGAACCATGGACTAGGACAAGAGACCCAGTACTTC.

The chain combines TRBV4-1 with TRBJ2-1; TRBD2 aligns across 12 bases. Germline CDR1 and CDR2: MGHRA and YSYEKL. V lost 4 bases and J lost 4; bases outside the gene matches: 5. The CDR3 contains 16 residues. The CDR3 DNA sequence: TGCGCCAGCAGCCTCAGAACTAGCGGGGGGTACAATGAGCAGTTCTTC. This encodes CASSLRTSGGYNEQFF.

The chain recombines TRBV29-1 with TRBJ2-7, with TRBD1 identical over 9 bases. The germline gives CDR1 SQVTM, CDR2 ANQGSEA. V was clipped by 5 bases and J by 1 base; unmatched bases: 6. The CDR3 runs to 14 residues. CDR3 DNA sequence: TGCAGCGTTTTTACAGGGGGCCCATCCTACGAGCAGTACTTC. Translating gives CSVFTGGPSYEQYF.

The chain joins TRBV4-1 to TRBJ1-2; D unclear. The CDR3 loop spans 14 amino acids. Trimming stripped 1 base from V and 6 bases from J, with 12 bases between. The germline V gene encodes CDR1 MGHRA and CDR2 YSYEKL. CDR3 amino acids: CASSQAPGNNGYTF. The CDR3 nucleotides are TGCGCCAGCAGCCAAGCCCCGGGGAACAATGGCTACACCTTC.

The chain combines TRBV7-6 with TRBJ2-5; 8 nucleotides agree with TRBD2. The V segment lost 5 bases and the J segment 4 bases; nucleotides outside the gene matches: 9. Germline V gene lookup returns CDR1 SGHVS and CDR2 FNYEAQ. The CDR3 runs to 15 residues. CDR3 nucleotide sequence: TGTGCCAGCAGCCAGCCGGGACTAGGATTAGAGACCCAGTACTTC. Protein: CASSQPGLGLETQYF.

The V call is TRBV6-1, the J call TRBJ1-2, with 9 nucleotides matching TRBD1. This CDR3 is built from 14 residues. With 6 bases clipped from V and 8 bases from J, the junction kept 10 bases outside the gene matches. Per the germline V gene, CDR1 is MNHNS and CDR2 is SASEGT. The CDR3 DNA reads TGTGCCAGCAGCGACACGGACAGGGGATTCGGCTACACCTTC. The encoded protein is CASSDTDRGFGYTF.

The V gene is TRBV15, the J gene TRBJ1-1; D might be TRBD1 (6 bases). Germline V gene data show CDR1 as LNHNV and CDR2 as YYDKDF (reference sequence). The CDR3 covers 14 residues. V was clipped by 6 bases and J by 1 base, with 12 bases between them. Written as DNA, the CDR3 is TGTGCCACCAGTCCAGGGGAGACGAACACTGAAGCTTTCTTT. Translating it yields CATSPGETNTEAFF.

CDR3 nucleotides: TGTGCCAGCAGTTGGTCGACAGAGATTACCGGGGAGCTGTTTTTT. Protein sequence: CASSWSTEITGELFF. The chain recombines TRBV6-6 with TRBJ2-2; tentatively, D is TRBD1 (5 bases). CDR3 length: 15 amino acids. V was cut by 4 bases and J by 5 bases, with 14 bases left in between. CDR1 and CDR2 from the germline V gene are MNHNY and SVGAGI (reference sequence).

The V and J genes are TRBV2 and TRBJ1-1; D perhaps matches TRBD1 (5 bases). CDR1 and CDR2 (germline): SNHLY, FYNNEI. The CDR3 has 14 amino acids. V lost 1 base to trimming and J lost 5 bases, with 11 bases between them. CDR3 loop: CASSEGRGGTEAFF. Written as DNA, the CDR3 is TGTGCCAGCAGTGAAGGGAGGGGTGGGACTGAAGCTTTCTTT.

With respect to this clone: The junction departs from the called germline gene at one end, perhaps through a read error. The chain combines TRBV11-2 with TRBJ1-6; TRBD1 might be the D (5 bases). There are 12 residues in the CDR3. Germline CDR1 is SGHAT and CDR2 is FQNNGV. The CDR3 is CASSSDNSPLHF. The CDR3 region has the DNA TGTGCCAGCAGCTCGGACAATTCCCCCCTCCACTTT.

This clone was counted once. The rearrangement links TRBV14 to TRBJ1-2, with 7 bases that match TRBD1. Germline V gene lookup returns CDR1 SGHDN and CDR2 FVKESK. J lost 8 bases, V lost 2 bases, and 5 bases had no gene match. CDR3 length: 13 residues. The CDR3 protein is CASSQLTGVGYTF. The CDR3 DNA sequence: TGTGCCAGCAGCCAACTAACAGGGGTGGGCTACACCTTC.

A word on this clone: Additional DNA sequences in this sample encode the identical CDR3. V gene TRBV5-1 combines with J gene TRBJ1-1; unclear D gene. Germline assignment: CDR1 SGHRS and CDR2 YFSETQ. V was cut by 0 bases and J by 1 base, with 4 bases left in between. CDR3 size: 13 residues. The CDR3 reads CASSLAGNTEAFF. CDR3 bases: TGCGCCAGCAGCTTGGCGGGGAACACTGAAGCTTTCTTT.

This chain uses TRBV2 with TRBJ1-2; D is unclear. Germline-derived CDR1 and CDR2 are SNHLY and FYNNEI. Trimming pared 8 bases from V and 7 bases from J, leaving 8 bases between. The CDR3 runs 10 residues. The CDR3 region is CASGASGYTF. The DNA of the CDR3 is TGTGCCAGCGGCGCTAGTGGCTACACCTTC.

This clone came up once. V gene TRBV7-3 combines with J gene TRBJ2-2, with 7 positions matching TRBD1. CDR3 length: 15 amino acids. Germline assignment: CDR1 SGHTA and CDR2 FQGTGA. Trimming cost V 5 bases and J 6 bases; bases outside gene matches: 9. Here the CDR3 reads CASSTGPTGAGELFF. The CDR3 coding sequence is TGTGCCAGCAGCACGGGCCCTACAGGGGCCGGGGAGCTGTTTTTT.

The rearrangement links TRBV6-8 to TRBJ2-5; 7 positions agree with TRBD2. In germline, CDR1 is MNHGY, CDR2 SAAAGT. Germline trimming cut 2 bases from V and 5 bases from J; bases unmatched to any gene: 5. CDR3 size: 14 residues. CDR3 residues: CASSYQDGRETQYF. For the CDR3, the DNA is TGTGCCAGCAGTTACCAGGACGGGAGGGAGACCCAGTACTTC.